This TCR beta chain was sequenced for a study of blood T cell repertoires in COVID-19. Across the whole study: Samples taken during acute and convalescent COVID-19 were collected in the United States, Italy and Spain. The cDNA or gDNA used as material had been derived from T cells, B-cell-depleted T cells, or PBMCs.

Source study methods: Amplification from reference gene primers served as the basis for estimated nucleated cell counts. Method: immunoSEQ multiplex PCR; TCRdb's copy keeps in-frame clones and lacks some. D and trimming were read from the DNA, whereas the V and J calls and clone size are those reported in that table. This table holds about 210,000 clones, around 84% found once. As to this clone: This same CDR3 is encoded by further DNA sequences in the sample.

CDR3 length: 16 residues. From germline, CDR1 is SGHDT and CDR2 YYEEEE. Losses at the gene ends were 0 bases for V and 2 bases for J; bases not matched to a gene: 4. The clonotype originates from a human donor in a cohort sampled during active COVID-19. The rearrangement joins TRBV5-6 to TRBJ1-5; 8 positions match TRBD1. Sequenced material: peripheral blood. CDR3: CASSLGAGGGNQPQHF. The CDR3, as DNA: TGTGCCAGCAGCTTGGGGGCAGGGGGCGGCAATCAGCCCCAGCATTTT.